The source of this T cell receptor (beta chain) is a study of blood T cell repertoires in COVID-19. The germline gives CDR1 SGHVS, CDR2 FQNEAQ. There are 13 residues in the CDR3. V lost 8 bases to trimming and J lost 4 bases, with 12 bases between them. The table came from immunoSEQ multiplex PCR; TCRdb's copy has only in-frame clones and leaves some out. The table lists approximately 400,000 clones, roughly 80% of them singletons. The chain joins TRBV7-8 to TRBJ1-3; TRBD1 might be the D (5 bases). This receptor was identified in a woman aged 50 to 60 who had recovered from COVID-19. Sequenced: PBMCs or T cells enriched from blood (not recorded which). CDR3 in DNA: TGTGCCAGCGGAGGGGAGGTCGGAAACACCATATATTTT. Its translation is CASGGEVGNTIYF. The full variable domain, with the rest looked up from reference TRBV7-8 and TRBJ1-3, is GAGVSQSPRYKVAKRGQDVALRCDPISGHVSLFWYQQALGQGPEFLTYFQNEAQLDKSGLPSDRFFAERPEGSVSTLKIQRTQQEDSAVYLCASGGEVGNTIYFGEGSWLTVV.